This T cell receptor (beta chain) comes out of a study of CD8 T cells in Susac syndrome. Overall study results and limits: The authors acknowledged that the study's TCR sequencing and HLA analysis involved relatively few individuals. Susac CD8+ clonal expansion peaked in TEMRA cells and active patients.

An input of about 0.45 to 1 ug of RNA was subjected to reverse transcription using random hexamers. One entry per CDR3 protein results from TCRdb running MiXCR on the immunoSEQ multiplex PCR reads. The sample lists under 200,000 distinct CDR3 sequences; about 95% were seen once. Points on this clonotype: The antigen remains unidentified.

The sequence came from a human donor with Susac syndrome. The sample taken for sequencing was CD8+ T cells from PBMCs.

The DNA for the CDR3 is TGCAGTGCTAGAAGAGGGACAGGGGGCAGTGGCAATCAGCCCCAGCATTTT. Translating it yields CSARRGTGGSGNQPQHF. V usage is TRBV20-1 and J usage is TRBJ1-5; 12 bases match TRBD1. V lost 2 bases, J lost 2 bases, and 7 bases stayed unmatched. The CDR3 spans 17 residues. Germline V gene lookup returns CDR1 DFQATT and CDR2 SNEGSKA (reference sequence).